Sequencing of this T cell receptor (beta chain) was carried out in a study of T cell responses to AZD1222 COVID-19 vaccine. Across the study: Timing groups of about 4 and about 12 weeks for second doses were pooled.

The protocol was immunoSEQ multiplex PCR, while the TCRdb copy is restricted to in-frame clones and leaves out a portion. The sample gives over 65,000 clones, about 90% of which show up once; about 7% is in the top ten. Regarding this clone: Its antigen is not known. The junction does not match germline at one end; this may be a read error.

CDR1 is DFQATT, CDR2 SNEGSKA, per germline (reference sequence). The CDR3 runs to 10 residues. Study-level results: Repertoire sampling was restricted to post-peak T cell response timepoints. Clonal diversity was possibly underestimated, and the donors were mostly white British, with more females.

The clonotype originates from an adult in good health. The sample here was peripheral blood, taken on day 0 of AZD1222 vaccination. The rearrangement uses TRBV20-1 and TRBJ1-4; D unclear. CDR3 DNA sequence: TGCAGTGCCCGCGGTCTTTTCGGGGTTTTT. It encodes CSARGLFGVF.